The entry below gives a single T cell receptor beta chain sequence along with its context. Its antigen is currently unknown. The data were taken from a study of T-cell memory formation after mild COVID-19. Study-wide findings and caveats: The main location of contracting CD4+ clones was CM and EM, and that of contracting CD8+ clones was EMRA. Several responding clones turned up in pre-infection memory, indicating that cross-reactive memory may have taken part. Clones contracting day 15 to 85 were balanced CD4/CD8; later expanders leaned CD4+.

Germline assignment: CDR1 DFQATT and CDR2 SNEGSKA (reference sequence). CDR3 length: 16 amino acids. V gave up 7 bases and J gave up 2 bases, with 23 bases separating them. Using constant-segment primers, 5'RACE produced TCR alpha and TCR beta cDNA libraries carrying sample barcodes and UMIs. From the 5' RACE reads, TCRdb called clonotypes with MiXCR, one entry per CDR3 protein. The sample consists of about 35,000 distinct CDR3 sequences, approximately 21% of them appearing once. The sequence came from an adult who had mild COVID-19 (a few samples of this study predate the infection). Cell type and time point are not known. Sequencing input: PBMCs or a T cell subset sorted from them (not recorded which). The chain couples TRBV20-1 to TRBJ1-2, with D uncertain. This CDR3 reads CSGFQASDVPNYGYTF. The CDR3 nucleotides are TGCAGTGGGTTTCAGGCTAGCGACGTCCCAAACTATGGCTACACCTTC.